This T cell receptor (beta chain) was sequenced during a study of graft-versus-host responses after intestinal transplantation. Broader study findings: GvH clonotypes were identified within recipient marrow, with a subset emerging first in ileum or blood.

TCRdb keeps only in-frame clones here, not all; method: immunoSEQ multiplex PCR. The repertoire consists of 100,000 or so clones, with around 92% occurring once and the leading ten covering roughly 0.2%. This CDR3 region has 15 residues. The V and J ends lost 0 bases and 5 bases respectively, with 13 bases between them. Per germline, CDR1 LNHNV and CDR2 YYDKDF (reference sequence). Concerning this clone itself: Its antigen is not identified.

The sample in question was unstimulated CD4+ T cells sorted from spleen or lymph node cells, obtained before transplant. This TCR came from a human donor who was the organ donor for an intestinal transplant. This chain connects TRBV15 to TRBJ2-5; tentatively, D is TRBD1 (5 bases). In DNA, the CDR3 is TGTGCCACCAGCAGAGATCTGTGGGCAGGGGAGACCCAGTACTTC. Protein product: CATSRDLWAGETQYF.